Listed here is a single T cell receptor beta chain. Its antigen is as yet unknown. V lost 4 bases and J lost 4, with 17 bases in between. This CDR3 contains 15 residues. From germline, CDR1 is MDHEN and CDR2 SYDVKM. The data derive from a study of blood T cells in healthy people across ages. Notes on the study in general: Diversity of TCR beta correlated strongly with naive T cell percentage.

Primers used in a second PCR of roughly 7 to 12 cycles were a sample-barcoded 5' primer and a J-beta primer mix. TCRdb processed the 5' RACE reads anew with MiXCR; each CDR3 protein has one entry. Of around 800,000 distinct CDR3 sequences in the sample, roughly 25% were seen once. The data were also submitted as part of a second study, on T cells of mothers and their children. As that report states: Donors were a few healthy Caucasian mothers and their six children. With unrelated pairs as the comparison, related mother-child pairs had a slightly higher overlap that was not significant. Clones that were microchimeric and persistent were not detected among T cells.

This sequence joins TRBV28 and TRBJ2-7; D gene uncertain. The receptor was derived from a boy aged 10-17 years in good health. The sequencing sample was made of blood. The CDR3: CASSSPGMRSYEQYF. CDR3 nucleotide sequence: TGTGCCAGCAGTTCGCCTGGGATGAGGAGTTACGAGCAGTACTTC.